The 5 T cell receptor beta chains given below trace back to one sample, sequenced in a study of cytomegalovirus exposure and HLA in healthy donors. This PCR relied on a set of 60 Vbeta primers and 13 Jbeta primers. Some clones are missing from TCRdb's copy, which holds only in-frame ones; the method was immunoSEQ multiplex PCR. The sample holds 35,000 to 45,000 clones, 55% to 75% seen once. Material for sequencing was PBMCs. These receptors originate from a man younger than 45 in good health and CMV-seronegative.

Here the CDR3 reads CASSFTSGGVGETQYF. In DNA form, the CDR3 reads TGTGCCAGCAGCTTTACTAGCGGGGGCGTCGGGGAGACCCAGTACTTC. This rearrangement joins TRBV7-9 to TRBJ2-5; 11 nucleotides align to TRBD2. Germline V gives CDR1 SEHNR, CDR2 FQNEAQ (reference sequence). Trimming at V came to 3 bases and at J to 5 bases, leaving 8 bases not matched to a gene. The CDR3 covers 16 residues.

The V call is TRBV14, the J call TRBJ2-7, with a tentative D call TRBD2 (5 bases). Germline V gene sequence: CDR1 SGHDN, CDR2 FVKESK. The ends were cut back, 0 bases at V and 4 bases at J, with 10 bases in the middle. The length of the CDR3 is 14 residues. In DNA form, the CDR3 reads TGTGCCAGCAGCCAAGATCGTCGGGGTTACGAGCAGTACTTC. Translated: CASSQDRRGYEQYF.

The V gene is TRBV6-1, the J gene TRBJ2-4; no clear D. This CDR3 is built from 17 residues. Per the germline V gene, CDR1 is MNHNS and CDR2 is SASEGT. Trimming stripped 4 bases from V and 9 bases from J, with 25 bases between. CDR3 region: CASSGTFSLNQVPIQYF. CDR3 nucleotides: TGTGCCAGCAGTGGAACGTTCTCCCTAAACCAGGTCCCCATTCAGTACTTC.

The chain links TRBV29-1 to TRBJ2-2; D ambiguous. Trimming took off 4 bases at V and 1 base at J, with 7 bases between the two ends. This CDR3 has 13 residues. Germline V gene data show CDR1 as SQVTM and CDR2 as ANQGSEA. The CDR3 DNA follows: TGCAGCGTTGCAGTCGAGAACACCGGGGAGCTGTTTTTT. It yields the protein CSVAVENTGELFF.

This clone was detected only once. The genes are TRBV10-1 and TRBJ2-1; 7 bases fit TRBD2. The CDR3 runs 13 residues. Germline CDR1 is WNHNN and CDR2 is SYGVQD (reference sequence). V trimming: 3 bases; J trimming: 10 bases; junction bases outside the gene matches: 6. In nucleotides, the CDR3 is TGCGCCAGCAGTGACAGCCTGGGGGGGGAGCAGTTCTTC. It specifies CASSDSLGGEQFF.